Listed below are T cell receptor beta chains from one sample, sequenced in a study of blood T cell repertoires in COVID-19. Only in-frame clones appear in the TCRdb table, and some are missing; sequencing was by immunoSEQ multiplex PCR. The table has roughly 500,000 clones, 85% to 90% seen once. The specimen was peripheral blood. The source of these receptors is a man aged 18 to 35 with COVID-19, enrolled during active disease. The CDR3 runs from the conserved cysteine through the conserved F or W. A D gene is named only where the DNA matches it firmly. Part of the rows lack a size; the others show once, few, many or a class for expanded clones.

-	-	TRBV6-1	TRBJ1-1	CASSERGTGGFEAFF	TGTGCCAGCAGTGAACGGGGAACGGGGGGCTTTGAAGCTTTCTTT
TRBD1	-	TRBV7-9	TRBJ1-1	CASSTTTGMNTEAFF	TGTGCCAGCAGCACGACGACAGGGATGAACACTGAAGCTTTCTTT
TRBD2	-	TRBV2	TRBJ2-7	CASTSGRSYEQYF	TGTGCCAGCACAAGCGGGAGAAGCTACGAGCAGTACTTC
-	few	TRBV3-1/TRBV3-2	TRBJ1-2	CASSQLGDGYTF	TGTGCCAGCAGCCAATTAGGGGATGGCTACACCTTC
-	-	TRBV12-3/TRBV12-4	TRBJ1-4	CASSLTRRDKLFF	TGTGCCAGCAGTTTAACACGGAGGGATAAACTGTTTTTT
-	-	TRBV6-5	TRBJ1-1	CASSPLHSSEAFF	TGTGCCAGCAGTCCCCTACACAGTTCTGAAGCTTTCTTT
TRBD1	-	TRBV5-1	TRBJ2-3	CASSFLWGPTGGKSTDTQYF	TGCGCCAGCAGCTTTTTATGGGGCCCCACAGGGGGCAAGAGCACAGATACGCAGTATTTT
-	-	TRBV3-1/TRBV3-2	TRBJ2-2	CASSHGLNTGELFF	TGTGCCAGCAGCCATGGACTAAACACCGGGGAGCTGTTTTTT
-	-	TRBV4-1	TRBJ1-6	CASSQAYGDSPLHF	TGCGCCAGCAGCCAAGCGTACGGGGATTCACCCCTCCACTTT
-	-	TRBV6-5	TRBJ2-2	CASSRDRSGGELFF	TGTGCCAGCAGCCGTGACAGGAGCGGCGGGGAGCTGTTTTTT
TRBD2	-	TRBV4-1	TRBJ2-7	CASSLRTSDYEQYF	TGCGCCAGCAGCCTCAGGACTAGCGACTACGAGCAGTACTTC
-	once	TRBV7-9	TRBJ1-2	CASTPLLAQNYGYTF	TGTGCCAGCACCCCTTTATTGGCACAGAACTATGGCTACACCTTC
TRBD1	-	TRBV2	TRBJ1-2	CASSQGQGAYGYTF	TGTGCCAGCAGCCAGGGACAGGGAGCCTATGGCTACACCTTC
TRBD2	-	TRBV10-3	TRBJ2-7	CAISPGTSGGYEQYF	TGTGCCATCAGCCCCGGGACTAGCGGAGGCTACGAGCAGTACTTC
-	-	TRBV6-5	TRBJ1-1	CASTTNGDTEAFF	TGTGCCAGCACTACAAACGGGGACACTGAAGCTTTCTTT
-	once	TRBV27	TRBJ1-5	CASSYTVNQPQHF	TGTGCCAGCAGTTATACAGTAAATCAGCCCCAGCATTTT
TRBD1	-	TRBV10-1	TRBJ1-2	CASSGFNGTATSGYTF	TGCGCCAGCAGTGGATTTAACGGGACAGCGACATCTGGCTACACCTTC
-	once	TRBV5-5	TRBJ2-1	CASSFPAPFTGNSEQFF	TGTGCCAGCAGCTTCCCAGCCCCTTTTACGGGGAACAGTGAGCAGTTCTTC
TRBD1	-	TRBV2	TRBJ1-2	CASSIQGSGYTF	TGTGCCAGCAGTATACAGGGGTCTGGCTACACCTTC
-	-	TRBV5-1	TRBJ2-5	CASSNSPGGETQYF	TGCGCCAGCAGCAACTCCCCTGGAGGAGAGACCCAGTACTTC
-	-	TRBV12-3/TRBV12-4	TRBJ1-2	CASSYGQWKGYTF	TGTGCCAGCAGTTACGGACAGTGGAAGGGCTACACCTTC
-	-	TRBV29-1	TRBJ2-2	CSVRPGDAGELFF	TGCAGCGTTCGGCCGGGGGACGCCGGGGAGCTGTTTTTT
TRBD2	-	TRBV4-1	TRBJ2-7	CASSQVLVTSGDMQYF	TGCGCCAGCAGCCAAGTTCTGGTGACTAGCGGGGATATGCAGTACTTC
-	-	TRBV5-1	TRBJ1-1	CASSLGRQMNTEAFF	TGCGCCAGCAGCTTGGGTCGACAGATGAACACTGAAGCTTTCTTT
-	-	TRBV19	TRBJ2-3	CASSSDLITDTQYF	TGTGCCAGTAGTAGCGACTTGATCACAGATACGCAGTATTTT
TRBD2	-	TRBV3-1/TRBV3-2	TRBJ2-1	CASSFGLAGAWGNEQFF	TGTGCCAGCAGCTTCGGACTAGCGGGGGCCTGGGGCAATGAGCAGTTCTTC
-	-	TRBV20-1	TRBJ2-1	CSASGWRPGNEQFF	TGCAGTGCTAGTGGTTGGAGACCGGGCAATGAGCAGTTCTTC
-	-	TRBV19	TRBJ2-3	CASKEARSPDTQYF	TGTGCCAGTAAAGAGGCCCGCAGTCCAGATACGCAGTATTTT